These T cell receptor beta chains were read from a single sample in a study of shared clonotypes between healthy human individuals. Produced via immunoSEQ multiplex PCR; TCRdb's table is partial and in-frame only. The table lists some 2,400,000 clones, under 97% of them singletons. The sample consisted of naive CD4+ T cells sorted from blood. All receptors come from a man younger than 30 in good health. Each CDR3 is given with its conserved first and last residue. D genes are given only for firm matches. Size tells how often a clone was seen (once, few, many) or the class of an expanded clone, and some rows leave it out.

CDR3aa	CDR3nt	d_gene	abundance	j_gene	v_gene
CASNIELGTDGYTF	TGTGCCAGCAATATTGAGTTGGGTACGGATGGCTACACCTTC	-	once	TRBJ1-2	TRBV2
CASSSPGTTEAFF	TGTGCCAGCAGTTCCCCAGGGACCACTGAAGCTTTCTTT	-	-	TRBJ1-1	TRBV6-5
CASSSQGASYEKLFF	TGTGCCAGCTCTTCACAGGGGGCGTCCTATGAAAAACTGTTTTTT	TRBD1	-	TRBJ1-4	TRBV18
CASSLGGQGAYGYTF	TGTGCCAGCAGCTTAGGAGGACAGGGGGCATATGGCTACACCTTC	TRBD1	once	TRBJ1-2	TRBV7-2
CASSWNLRGAKPGELFF	TGTGCCAGCAGCTGGAACCTCAGGGGGGCAAAACCCGGGGAGCTGTTTTTT	-	-	TRBJ2-2	TRBV5-6
CAWSLGTNTGELFF	TGTGCCTGGAGTCTTGGCACGAACACCGGGGAGCTGTTTTTT	-	-	TRBJ2-2	TRBV30
CASSLDGSGTDTQYF	TGTGCCAGCAGCTTAGATGGAAGCGGCACAGATACGCAGTATTTT	-	-	TRBJ2-3	TRBV11-2
CASSYGSGGVGETQYF	TGTGCCAGCAGTTACGGTAGCGGGGGGGTGGGAGAGACCCAGTACTTC	TRBD2	-	TRBJ2-5	TRBV6-5
CASTPAGGPGNTIYF	TGTGCCAGCACCCCGGCGGGAGGACCTGGAAACACCATATATTTT	-	once	TRBJ1-3	TRBV6-5
CASSQEKVRRNQPQHF	TGCGCCAGCAGCCAAGAAAAGGTTCGGCGCAATCAGCCCCAGCATTTT	-	-	TRBJ1-5	TRBV4-1
CASSPSVGGGLINTEAFF	TGTGCCAGCTCACCCTCCGTGGGAGGGGGCCTAATTAACACTGAAGCTTTCTTT	TRBD1	-	TRBJ1-1	TRBV18
CASSLSESYEQYF	TGTGCCAGCAGCTTGTCGGAATCCTACGAGCAGTACTTC	-	-	TRBJ2-7	TRBV5-4
CASSFLPTSSNEQFF	TGTGCCAGCAGTTTTCTTCCGACTAGCTCCAATGAGCAGTTCTTC	TRBD2	-	TRBJ2-1	TRBV28
CASSARQGYEQFF	TGCGCCAGCAGTGCCAGACAGGGGTATGAGCAGTTCTTC	TRBD1	-	TRBJ2-1	TRBV10-1
CASSPDRHSPLHF	TGCGCCAGCAGCCCGGACAGGCACTCACCCCTCCACTTT	TRBD1	-	TRBJ1-6	TRBV10-1
CASSSGTGAYEQYF	TGTGCCAGCAGCTCCGGGACAGGGGCCTACGAGCAGTACTTC	TRBD1	-	TRBJ2-7	TRBV7-2
CASSVAGTGTDTQYF	TGTGCCAGCAGCGTAGCCGGGACAGGGACAGATACGCAGTATTTT	TRBD1	-	TRBJ2-3	TRBV9
CASSISPGQAYGYTF	TGTGCCAGCAGTATATCCCCGGGACAAGCCTATGGCTACACCTTC	-	-	TRBJ1-2	TRBV28
CASSDRFFRFF	TGTGCCAGCAGTGACAGGTTTTTTCGGTTCTTC	-	-	TRBJ2-1	TRBV25-1
CASSQRTSGETQYF	TGTGCCAGCAGCCAGCGGACTAGCGGGGAGACCCAGTACTTC	TRBD2	-	TRBJ2-5	TRBV4-2
CASSLARKAEAFF	TGTGCCAGCAGCTTAGCGAGGAAAGCTGAAGCTTTCTTT	-	-	TRBJ1-1	TRBV7-2
CASSLPSNYGYTF	TGCGCCAGCAGCTTGCCCAGTAACTATGGCTACACCTTC	-	-	TRBJ1-2	TRBV5-1
CASSFGGQETQYF	TGTGCCAGCAGCTTCGGGGGCCAAGAGACCCAGTACTTC	-	-	TRBJ2-5	TRBV5-6
CASSEALGYGYTF	TGTGCCAGCAGTGAAGCGCTGGGATATGGCTACACCTTC	-	-	TRBJ1-2	TRBV6-1
CASSPLNQPQHF	TGTGCCAGCAGTCCCCTCAATCAGCCCCAGCATTTT	-	-	TRBJ1-5	TRBV28
CASSMVGDQPQHF	TGTGCCAGCTCAATGGTGGGGGATCAGCCCCAGCATTTT	-	-	TRBJ1-5	TRBV18
CAISESERYEQYF	TGTGCCATCAGTGAGTCGGAACGATACGAGCAGTACTTC	-	-	TRBJ2-7	TRBV10-3
CASSQAAGDSTDTQYF	TGCGCCAGCAGCCAAGCCGCCGGGGATAGCACAGATACGCAGTATTTT	-	-	TRBJ2-3	TRBV4-1
CSVEGQGNYEQYF	TGCAGCGTTGAAGGGCAGGGAAACTACGAGCAGTACTTC	-	-	TRBJ2-7	TRBV29-1
CASSALGQETQYF	TGTGCCAGCAGCGCGTTGGGGCAAGAGACCCAGTACTTC	-	-	TRBJ2-5	TRBV9
CASSLSDRKNTEAFF	TGTGCCAGCAGTTTAAGCGACAGGAAGAACACTGAAGCTTTCTTT	-	-	TRBJ1-1	TRBV28
CASSRGYSPGYTF	TGTGCCAGCAGCCGAGGATACAGCCCGGGCTACACCTTC	-	-	TRBJ1-2	TRBV6-5
CASSTGGLAGLYEQYF	TGTGCCAGCAGCACCGGAGGCTTAGCGGGACTCTACGAGCAGTACTTC	TRBD2	-	TRBJ2-7	TRBV7-2
CAWSENRGPYGYTF	TGTGCCTGGAGCGAAAACAGGGGGCCCTATGGCTACACCTTC	TRBD1	-	TRBJ1-2	TRBV30
CASSPLPQGVTGELFF	TGTGCCAGCAGCCCTCTCCCTCAGGGGGTCACCGGGGAGCTGTTTTTT	TRBD1	-	TRBJ2-2	TRBV7-6
CASSSRRNEQFF	TGTGCCAGCAGCTCGCGGCGGAATGAGCAGTTCTTC	-	-	TRBJ2-1	TRBV7-2
CASSQVSYRGDEQYF	TGTGCCAGCAGCCAAGTCTCGTACAGGGGGGACGAGCAGTACTTC	TRBD1	-	TRBJ2-7	TRBV14
CASSILGPYGYTF	TGTGCCAGTAGTATTCTGGGACCCTATGGCTACACCTTC	-	-	TRBJ1-2	TRBV19
CASSPRLAGDHEQYF	TGTGCCAGCAGTCCGCGACTAGCGGGAGATCACGAGCAGTACTTC	TRBD2	once	TRBJ2-7	TRBV6-6
CASRTSLDSVEQYF	TGTGCCAGCCGGACCTCCCTGGACTCTGTCGAGCAGTACTTC	-	once	TRBJ2-7	TRBV2
CASSSKGGGPLHF	TGTGCCAGCAGCTCCAAAGGGGGTGGGCCCCTCCACTTT	-	-	TRBJ1-6	TRBV6-5